The 12 T cell receptor beta chains given below trace back to one sample, sequenced in a study of shared clonotypes between healthy human individuals. Method: immunoSEQ multiplex PCR; TCRdb's copy keeps in-frame clones and lacks some. The sample yields about 2.1 million clones, roughly 93% seen once. CD45RO-negative CD8 cells positively selected for CCR7 made up the naive population, which excluded terminally differentiated effector memory CD45RA+ cells. The sequenced sample consisted of naive CD8+ T cells from PBMCs. These receptors all stem from a man younger than 35 in good health. Some clones in this sample may be carry-over from other donors' samples.

Worth noting for this clone: The identical CDR3 is also encoded by other nucleotide sequences in the sample. The chain employs TRBV7-9 and TRBJ2-1; TRBD1 matches 7 bases. CDR1 is SEHNR and CDR2 is FQNEAQ in the germline V gene (reference sequence). The CDR3 runs 13 residues. V lost 3 bases, J lost 6 bases, and 2 bases stayed unmatched. The CDR3 here is CASSLAGGNEQFF. For the CDR3, the DNA is TGTGCCAGCAGCTTGGCAGGGGGCAATGAGCAGTTCTTC. Drawing the rest from reference TRBV7-9 and TRBJ2-1, the complete variable domain is DTGVSQNPRHKITKRGQNVTFRCDPISEHNRLYWYRQTLGQGPEFLTYFQNEAQLEKSRLLSDRFSAERPKGSFSTLEIQRTEQGDSAMYLCASSLAGGNEQFFGPGTRLTVL.

The V and J genes are TRBV7-9 and TRBJ2-7; the D gene is possibly TRBD2 (6 bases). This CDR3 region has 15 residues. Trimming took off 1 base at V and 0 bases at J, with 10 bases between the two ends. Germline V gives CDR1 SEHNR, CDR2 FQNEAQ (reference sequence). In DNA, the CDR3 is TGTGCCAGCAGCTTAGGCGGGGAGAGCTCCTACGAGCAGTACTTC. This encodes CASSLGGESSYEQYF.

The V gene is TRBV6-4, the J gene TRBJ2-4, with D uncertain. Germline lookup yields CDR1 MRHNA and CDR2 SNTAGT. V gave up 0 bases and J gave up 15 bases, with 9 bases separating them. This CDR3 is built from 11 residues. CDR3 nucleotides: TGTGCCAGCAGTGACTCGGTGCACTGGTACTTC. It translates to CASSDSVHWYF.

The chain is built from TRBV19 and TRBJ1-2; tentatively, D is TRBD1 (5 bases). V lost 5 bases to trimming and J lost 0 bases, with 10 bases between them. CDR3 length: 14 residues. Looked up from germline, CDR1 is LNHDA and CDR2 is SQIVND (reference sequence). The CDR3 region has the DNA TGTGCCAGTAGTGGCAAGGGGACTAACTATGGCTACACCTTC. Its translation: CASSGKGTNYGYTF.

V usage is TRBV6-4 and J usage is TRBJ2-7, with 8 bases that match TRBD2. V lost 0 bases and J lost 0; bases outside the gene matches: 10. There are 18 residues in the CDR3. Germline V gene data show CDR1 as MRHNA and CDR2 as SNTAGT. CDR3 sequence (DNA): TGTGCCAGCAGTGACTCAGAGATAGCGGGGCTAAGCTCCTACGAGCAGTACTTC. Translated, it gives CASSDSEIAGLSSYEQYF.

The chain recombines TRBV5-5 with TRBJ2-1; D gene unclear. The CDR3 has 15 amino acids. Per germline, CDR1 SGHKS and CDR2 YYEKEE (reference sequence). V lost 4 bases to trimming and J lost 4 bases, with 15 bases between them. The CDR3 reads CASSPGRPSYNEQFF. CDR3 nucleotides: TGTGCCAGCAGCCCGGGCCGCCCCTCTTACAATGAGCAGTTCTTC.

This sequence joins TRBV5-1 and TRBJ2-1; D call uncertain. This CDR3 has 16 amino acids. Germline CDR1 is SGHRS and CDR2 is YFSETQ. V lost 5 bases, J lost 0 bases, and 15 bases lay in between. CDR3 residues: CASRSDPVSSYNEQFF. The DNA of the CDR3 is TGCGCCAGCAGGTCGGACCCGGTGAGCTCCTACAATGAGCAGTTCTTC.

The rearrangement joins TRBV13 to TRBJ1-2; 8 positions agree with TRBD1. CDR1 and CDR2 from the germline V gene are PRHDT and FYEKMQ (reference sequence). CDR3 length: 14 amino acids. V lost 5 bases and J lost 6; bases outside the gene matches: 8. The CDR3 DNA follows: TGTGCCAGCAGCCAGGGACAGGCTGGGGATGGCTACACCTTC. Translation gives CASSQGQAGDGYTF. Drawing the rest from reference TRBV13 and TRBJ1-2, the complete variable domain is AAGVIQSPRHLIKEKRETATLKCYPIPRHDTVYWYQQGPGQDPQFLISFYEKMQSDKGSIPDRFSAQQFSDYHSELNMSSLELGDSALYFCASSQGQAGDGYTFGSGTRLTVV.

The CDR3 nucleotides read TGTGCCAGCAGTACGGCCGCAGGGACGGGGGTTTGGAACACTGAAGCTTTCTTT. It translates to CASSTAAGTGVWNTEAFF. The chain recombines TRBV27 with TRBJ1-1; weak D call: TRBD1 (5 bases). CDR1 MNHEY and CDR2 SMNVEV come from the germline V gene (reference sequence). Trimming shortened V by 5 bases and J by 1 base, and 23 bases separated the two germline ends. The CDR3 totals 18 residues.

The gene calls are TRBV6-1 and TRBJ2-1, with 8 bases lining up with TRBD1. CDR3 length: 14 amino acids. Germline values: CDR1 MNHNS, CDR2 SASEGT. The trim removed 3 bases at V and 5 bases at J, leaving 3 bases unmatched. The CDR3 protein is CASSDRTGHNEQFF. CDR3 bases: TGTGCCAGCAGTGACAGGACAGGGCACAATGAGCAGTTCTTC.

The CDR3 loop reads CASNRVGNQPQHF. The CDR3 DNA follows: TGTGCCAGCAACAGGGTGGGGAATCAGCCCCAGCATTTT. The J gene is TRBJ1-5, the V gene TRBV27; D is possibly TRBD1 (6 bases). The CDR3 covers 13 residues. Deletions cut 7 bases from V and 4 bases from J, with 11 bases between. CDR1 and CDR2 from the germline V gene are MNHEY and SMNVEV (reference sequence).

The chain is built from TRBV28 and TRBJ2-7; 9 bases map to TRBD2. V lost 3 bases to trimming and J lost 5 bases; unmatched junction nucleotides: 11. CDR1 is MDHEN and CDR2 is SYDVKM in the germline V gene. CDR3 length: 16 amino acids. Here the CDR3 reads CASSLMRWREGNEQYF. DNA of the CDR3: TGTGCCAGCAGTTTGATGAGATGGCGGGAGGGCAACGAGCAGTACTTC.